This T cell receptor (beta chain) originates from a study of T cell responses to AZD1222 COVID-19 vaccine. Study-wide points: Spike-wide coverage was observed for vaccine-associated CD4 TCRs, with dominant responses at 160-218 and 743-854.

Remarks on this clone: Its target is not known.

Sequencing was performed with immunoSEQ multiplex PCR; in TCRdb, only in-frame clones are kept and a portion is missing. The sample lists around 160,000 clones; about 90% were seen once. This TCR was recovered from an adult in good health. The material was peripheral blood, obtained on day 0 of AZD1222 vaccination.

The CDR3 here is CASSQDRGPPNEKLFF. CDR3 sequence (DNA): TGTGCCAGCAGCCAAGACAGGGGGCCGCCTAATGAAAAACTGTTTTTT. The gene calls are TRBV3-1 (or the pseudogene TRBV3-2) and TRBJ1-4; 8 nucleotides line up with TRBD1. The J segment lost 3 bases and the V segment lost 0 bases, leaving 3 bases of the junction unmatched. CDR1 is LGHDT, CDR2 YNNKEL, per germline (reference sequence). The CDR3 covers 16 residues.